A single sample gave rise to the 27 T cell receptor beta chains below, sequenced in a study of human T cells and chemical hapten exposure. Single cDNA molecules in the library carried unique molecular identifiers attached during preparation. Via MiXCR, TCRdb re-called the reads, giving one row per CDR3 protein. The sample holds about 3,100 distinct CDR3 sequences, roughly 49% seen once. The study extracted total RNA from unfractionated whole blood. Sequencing was done on a sample of whole blood. Every receptor here comes from a human donor who had alopecia or was a healthy volunteer (not recorded which). Some clones in this sample may be carry-over from other donors' samples. This table probably holds off-target reads from a library built for another chain.

V is TRBV7-2 and J is TRBJ2-5, with 9 bases lining up with TRBD1. V gave up 5 bases and J gave up 8 bases; unmatched junction bases: 12. Per the germline V gene, CDR1 is SGHTA and CDR2 is FQGNSA. This CDR3 has 15 residues. The CDR3: CASSTTGGAPETQYF. CDR3 nucleotide sequence: TGTGCCAGCAGCACCACAGGGGGCGCCCCTGAAACCCAGTACTTC.

J is TRBJ2-1 and V is TRBV29-1, with D tentatively TRBD1 (5 bases). The germline V and J ends were trimmed by 4 bases and 2 bases, with 9 bases remaining between them. This CDR3 is 13 amino acids long. The germline V gene encodes CDR1 SQVTM and CDR2 ANQGSEA. This CDR3 is CSVAGLPYNEQFF. CDR3 sequence (DNA): TGCAGCGTTGCAGGGTTGCCCTACAATGAGCAGTTCTTC.

The V gene is TRBV29-1, the J gene TRBJ2-5; 8 bases align to TRBD2. This CDR3 region has 14 residues. Germline V CDR1 and CDR2: SQVTM, ANQGSEA. After removal of 6 bases from V and 0 bases from J, the junction contained 6 bases not matched to a gene. This chain's CDR3 is CSVQLAVYQETQYF. CDR3 sequence (DNA): TGCAGCGTGCAACTAGCGGTGTACCAAGAGACCCAGTACTTC.

This clonotype was detected a few times. CDR3 amino acids: CASSPRRDSTEAFF. Here the CDR3 DNA reads TGTGCCAGCAGCCCGAGGCGAGACAGCACTGAAGCTTTCTTT. The chain recombines TRBV7-9 with TRBJ1-1; weak D call: TRBD1 (5 bases). V was clipped by 5 bases and J by 4 bases, with 14 bases between them. The CDR3 covers 14 residues. CDR1 is SEHNR and CDR2 is FQNEAQ in the germline V gene (reference sequence).

V usage is TRBV24-1 and J usage is TRBJ2-3; D remains unclear. This CDR3 contains 14 residues. Germline CDR1 is KGHDR and CDR2 is SFDVKD. V was cut by 6 bases and J by 1 base, with 10 bases left in between. CDR3 sequence: CATSTPDRTDTQYF. The CDR3 DNA sequence: TGTGCCACCAGTACCCCCGATCGCACAGATACGCAGTATTTT.

The table lists this clonotype with a few counts. The genes are TRBV27 and TRBJ2-6, with 9 nucleotides matching TRBD1. V lost 3 bases and J lost 1; bases outside the gene matches: 4. This CDR3 is built from 17 residues. The germline V gene has CDR1 MNHEY and CDR2 SMNVEV (reference sequence). CDR3 nucleotide sequence: TGTGCCAGCAGTTTCCGGGACAGGGTGTCTGGGGCCAACGTCCTGACTTTC. It encodes CASSFRDRVSGANVLTF.

The chain links TRBV9 to TRBJ2-3; either TRBD1 or TRBD2 may supply D (5 bases each). This CDR3 is built from 13 residues. Deletions cut 0 bases from V and 4 bases from J, with 6 bases between. From germline, CDR1 is SGDLS and CDR2 YYNGEE. CDR3 nucleotides: TGTGCCAGCAGCGTAGGGGACGCAGATACGCAGTATTTT. Translated: CASSVGDADTQYF.

This clonotype was found once. CDR3 nucleotide sequence: TGCAGCGTTGAGTTCGAGAACACCGGGGAGCTGTTTTTT. It is translated as CSVEFENTGELFF. This sequence joins TRBV29-1 and TRBJ2-2, with D unclear. Germline CDR1 is SQVTM and CDR2 is ANQGSEA. This CDR3 comprises 13 residues. V was trimmed by 3 bases and J by 1 base, leaving 6 bases between them.

This chain connects TRBV11-2 to TRBJ2-5; D unclear. There are 15 residues in the CDR3. V was shortened by 0 bases and J by 1 base, with 9 bases between the two germline ends. Germline V gene data show CDR1 as SGHAT and CDR2 as FQNNGV. CDR3 nucleotides: TGTGCCAGCAGCTTAGAATCCTCCGTCCAAGAGACCCAGTACTTC. Translation gives CASSLESSVQETQYF.

The V gene is TRBV28, the J gene TRBJ2-4; 8 bases are shared with TRBD1. The V and J ends lost 7 bases and 3 bases, in that order; junction bases with no gene match: 2. Germline CDR1 MDHEN, CDR2 SYDVKM. The CDR3 is 13 amino acids. CDR3 sequence (DNA): TGTGCCAGCATGACAGGGGACAAAAACATTCAGTACTTC. Amino acid sequence: CASMTGDKNIQYF.

This clonotype has just a few counts. The rearrangement uses TRBV7-9 and TRBJ2-5; D unresolved. The germline V gene encodes CDR1 SEHNR and CDR2 FQNEAQ (reference sequence). This CDR3 contains 14 residues. V lost 7 bases and J lost 2, with 14 bases in between. The CDR3 coding sequence is TGTGCCAGCACCAATTTGGGCGGACAAGAGACCCAGTACTTC. This encodes CASTNLGGQETQYF.

Only a few counts were recorded for this clonotype. The V call is TRBV14, the J call TRBJ2-4; D gene ambiguous. CDR3 length: 14 amino acids. Trimming left V 1 base short and J 2 bases short, with 6 bases between. Germline V CDR1 and CDR2: SGHDN, FVKESK. The CDR3 coding sequence is TGTGCCAGCAGCCAAGCGGTTTCCAAAAACATTCAGTACTTC. Translated, it gives CASSQAVSKNIQYF.

The chain uses TRBV4-3 and TRBJ2-1, with 7 bases lining up with TRBD1. This CDR3 is built from 15 residues. From germline, CDR1 is LGHNA and CDR2 YSLEER. Trimming took 0 bases from V and 4 from J; bases not matched to a gene: 3. CDR3 sequence reads: CASSQDATGYNEQFF. The CDR3 bases are TGCGCCAGCAGCCAAGACGCGACAGGGTACAATGAGCAGTTCTTC.

This clonotype occurred once. The V gene is TRBV28, the J gene TRBJ2-4; D is possibly TRBD1 or TRBD2 (6 bases each). The CDR3 totals 13 residues. CDR1 and CDR2 (germline): MDHEN, SYDVKM. V was trimmed by 3 bases and J by 5 bases, leaving 8 bases between them. The CDR3 sequence: CASSFRGQNIQYF. In nucleotides, the CDR3 is TGTGCCAGCAGTTTCCGGGGGCAAAACATTCAGTACTTC.

V usage is TRBV7-2 and J usage is TRBJ2-3; D not certain. This CDR3 region has 16 residues. Looked up from germline, CDR1 is SGHTA and CDR2 is FQGNSA. Deletions cut 5 bases from V and 0 bases from J, with 15 bases between. This CDR3 reads CASSAQTGISTDTQYF. CDR3 in DNA: TGTGCCAGCAGCGCTCAGACTGGAATTAGCACAGATACGCAGTATTTT.

This clonotype has a handful of counts. V gene TRBV11-3 combines with J gene TRBJ2-1; 12 bases map to TRBD2. V gave up 5 bases and J gave up 3 bases; unmatched junction bases: 8. Germline V gives CDR1 SGHNT, CDR2 YENEEA. The CDR3 is made up of 17 amino acids. The CDR3 sequence is CASSTGLAGSYYNEQFF. The CDR3 coding sequence is TGTGCCAGCAGCACAGGACTAGCGGGGAGCTACTACAATGAGCAGTTCTTC.

This chain uses TRBV2 with TRBJ2-3; 7 bases align to TRBD1. CDR3 size: 14 residues. V gave up 6 bases and J gave up 2 bases; unmatched junction bases: 5. Germline CDR1 reads SNHLY; CDR2 reads FYNNEI. The CDR3 loop reads CASRRQGVTDTQYF. CDR3 bases: TGTGCCAGCAGGAGACAGGGTGTCACAGATACGCAGTATTTT.

This chain joins TRBV3-1 and TRBJ2-1, with 10 bases fitting TRBD2. V trimming: 0 bases; J trimming: 9 bases; junction bases outside the gene matches: 14. In germline, CDR1 is LGHDT, CDR2 YNNKEL (reference sequence). This CDR3 spans 18 amino acids. In nucleotides, the CDR3 is TGTGCCAGCAGCCAAGAACGCTCAGCGGGAGGGGTTAGGATTGAGCAGTTCTTC. Translated, it gives CASSQERSAGGVRIEQFF.

J is TRBJ2-2 and V is TRBV11-2; 12 nucleotides line up with TRBD2. The CDR3 totals 15 residues. Germline assignment: CDR1 SGHAT and CDR2 FQNNGV. Trimming at V came to 6 bases and at J to 7 bases, leaving 6 bases not matched to a gene. Written as DNA, the CDR3 is TGTGCCAGCAGACTGACTAGCGGGAGTGGCGGGGAGCTGTTTTTT. Its translation is CASRLTSGSGGELFF.

The genes are TRBV28 and TRBJ2-2; 10 bases fit TRBD1. V was clipped by 4 bases and J by 7 bases; unmatched bases: 6. The CDR3 has 15 residues. Germline CDR1 is MDHEN and CDR2 is SYDVKM. The CDR3 bases are TGTGCCAGCAGTTCTGGACAGGGGGAAGACGGGGAGCTGTTTTTT. Protein sequence: CASSSGQGEDGELFF.

The chain employs TRBV2 and TRBJ2-3, with unresolved D. Germline CDR1 and CDR2: SNHLY and FYNNEI. Trimming removed 6 bases at V and 5 bases at J, with 6 bases between. The CDR3 has 11 amino acids. CDR3 sequence: CASRLGDTQYF. The DNA for the CDR3 is TGTGCCAGCAGACTCGGAGATACGCAGTATTTT.

The chain links TRBV4-2 to TRBJ2-5, with D perhaps TRBD1 (5 bases). The germline V and J ends were trimmed by 6 bases and 3 bases, with 17 bases remaining between them. CDR3 length: 15 residues. Looked up from germline, CDR1 is LGHNA and CDR2 is YNFKEQ. CDR3 DNA sequence: TGTGCCAGCAGTCCGTCGACAGTGTCTGAAGAGACCCAGTACTTC. As protein: CASSPSTVSEETQYF.

The chain has TRBV20-1 and TRBJ2-1; 14 bases match TRBD2. The CDR3 covers 15 residues. Trimming removed 1 base from V and 8 bases from J; junction bases left unmatched: 4. Germline CDR1 DFQATT, CDR2 SNEGSKA (reference sequence). The CDR3 spells CSARGTSGGFYEQFF. As DNA, the CDR3 is TGCAGTGCTAGAGGGACTAGCGGGGGGTTCTATGAGCAGTTCTTC.

The gene calls are TRBV3-1 and TRBJ2-1, with TRBD2 identical over 8 bases. This CDR3 contains 14 residues. Per the germline V gene, CDR1 is LGHDT and CDR2 is YNNKEL (reference sequence). Trimming took 4 bases from V and 4 from J; bases not matched to a gene: 3. This chain's CDR3 is CASSLSGIYNEQFF. CDR3 bases: TGTGCCAGCAGCCTTAGCGGGATTTACAATGAGCAGTTCTTC.

This clonotype was seen a few times. V usage is TRBV5-5 and J usage is TRBJ2-5; D is unclear. V was cut by 1 base and J by 2 bases, with 6 bases left in between. This CDR3 has 13 residues. Germline values: CDR1 SGHKS, CDR2 YYEKEE (reference sequence). CDR3 nucleotides: TGTGCCAGCAGCTTGCTAGGTCAAGAGACCCAGTACTTC. It specifies CASSLLGQETQYF.

The chain employs TRBV6-2 or TRBV6-3 and TRBJ2-7; weak D call: TRBD2 (6 bases). V lost 10 bases and J lost 7, with 23 bases in between. This CDR3 is 14 amino acids long. Germline V CDR1 and CDR2: MNHEY, SVGEGT. The CDR3 sequence is CATTTLDGGREQYF. CDR3 DNA: TGTGCCACCACGACCCTGGACGGGGGAAGGGAGCAGTACTTC.

The chain carries TRBV20-1 and TRBJ2-7, with a weak D call TRBD1 (6 bases). Trimming took 6 bases from V and 3 from J, leaving 24 bases between them. The CDR3 loop spans 16 amino acids. Germline V gene data show CDR1 as DFQATT and CDR2 as SNEGSKA (reference sequence). The CDR3 DNA reads TGCAGTGCCCCGAACCCCCGGGACACGGCCCTCTACGAGCAGTACTTC. Protein product: CSAPNPRDTALYEQYF.